These T cell receptor beta chains were read from a single sample in a study of Ad26.COV2.S vaccination and SARS-CoV-2 variants. Here immunoSEQ multiplex PCR was the method, and the copy in TCRdb shows in-frame clones only, minus some. The sample contains around 340,000 clones, roughly nine tenths of which appear only once. Specimen: peripheral blood, collected in a trial of Ad26.COV2.S vaccine versus placebo. The receptor source for this set is a person aged 18 to 65 who received the Ad26.COV2.S COVID-19 vaccine or a placebo. Both conserved end residues are part of each CDR3. Each record gives: D gene, clone size, V gene, J gene, CDR3 DNA, CDR3 protein. D genes are given only for firm matches. Clone size is given for some rows only: seen once, a few or many times, or a class if the clone is expanded.

TRBD1	NA	TRBV27	TRBJ2-1	TGTGCCTCGAAGGGACAGCTTTACAGTGAGCAGTTCTTC	CASKGQLYSEQFF
NA	NA	TRBV15	TRBJ1-6	TGTGCCACCAGCACAGGGGTACATAATTCACCCCTCCACTTT	CATSTGVHNSPLHF
NA	NA	TRBV5-4	TRBJ2-3	TGTGCCAGCAGCGGGCCCCGGAGGAGCTACACAGATACGCAGTATTTT	CASSGPRRSYTDTQYF
TRBD1	NA	TRBV5-1	TRBJ1-5	TGCGCCAGCAGCTTGGCGGGGACAGCTAATCAGCCCCAGCATTTT	CASSLAGTANQPQHF
NA	NA	TRBV30	TRBJ2-7	TGTGCCTGGAGTTCCTACGAGCAGTACTTC	CAWSSYEQYF
NA	NA	TRBV28	TRBJ1-3	TGTGCCAGCAGTTCGTCTGGCTCTGGAAACACCATATATTTT	CASSSSGSGNTIYF
NA	NA	TRBV28	TRBJ2-1	TGTGCCAGCAGTTTATCCCCTGGGGCCAATGAGCAGTTCTTC	CASSLSPGANEQFF
TRBD1	NA	TRBV12-5	TRBJ1-1	TGTGCTAGTGGCCTGGGACAGGGCACTGAAGCTTTCTTT	CASGLGQGTEAFF
NA	NA	TRBV28	TRBJ2-3	TGTGCCAGCAGTTTCTTGAGCGGGACAGCCGTTACGCAGTATTTT	CASSFLSGTAVTQYF
NA	NA	TRBV2	TRBJ1-5	TGTGCCAGCAGTGATGCAACGGAAAGGAATCAGCCCCAGCATTTT	CASSDATERNQPQHF
NA	NA	TRBV6-5	TRBJ1-4	TGTGCCAGCAGTCCGGGGGGAAAACTGTTTTTT	CASSPGGKLFF
TRBD1	NA	TRBV30	TRBJ2-7	TGTGCCTGGAGGAATATGGGACAGGGTCCCTTTTTGTACTTC	CAWRNMGQGPFLYF
NA	NA	TRBV18	TRBJ2-3	TGTGCCAGCTCACCACCTGGGGGGCCGACAGATACGCAGTATTTT	CASSPPGGPTDTQYF
NA	few	TRBV28	TRBJ2-6	TGTGCCAGCAGCCCATTAATCCCTGGGGCCAACGTCCTGACTTTC	CASSPLIPGANVLTF
NA	many	TRBV2	TRBJ1-5	TGTGCCAGCACTAAAGGAACAGTCAATCAGCCCCAGCATTTT	CASTKGTVNQPQHF
NA	NA	TRBV27	TRBJ2-7	TGTGCCAGCAGTTTAGGAGGGGTCTCCTACGAGCAGTACTTC	CASSLGGVSYEQYF
NA	once	TRBV15	TRBJ1-4	TGTGCCACCAGCACCAAAACCATGTTCACAACTAATGAAAAACTGTTTTTT	CATSTKTMFTTNEKLFF
NA	NA	TRBV7-2	TRBJ2-6	TGTGCCAGCAGCTTAGTCACCTCTGGGGCCAACGTCCTGACTTTC	CASSLVTSGANVLTF
NA	NA	TRBV7-9	TRBJ1-2	TGTGCCAGCAGCGTAGACGGATACTATGGCTACACCTTC	CASSVDGYYGYTF
NA	NA	TRBV19	TRBJ1-6	TGTGCCAGTAGAGGGGGGGTGGGTCGCGGTTCACCCCTCCACTTT	CASRGGVGRGSPLHF
TRBD2	NA	TRBV7-9	TRBJ2-1	TGTGCCAGCAGCACGCGGACTAGACCTAATGAGCAGTTCTTC	CASSTRTRPNEQFF
NA	few	TRBV3-1/TRBV3-2	TRBJ1-2	TGTGCCAGCAGCCCCTACGAGCAGGGTCATATATATGGCTACACCTTC	CASSPYEQGHIYGYTF
TRBD1	NA	TRBV5-1	TRBJ1-2	TGCGCCAGCAGCTTGCTCAGGGGGCGCGGCTATGGCTACACCTTC	CASSLLRGRGYGYTF
TRBD2	NA	TRBV30	TRBJ2-7	TGTGCCTGGAGTATTAGCGGGGGGGCCCGCCGCGAGCAGTACTTC	CAWSISGGARREQYF
NA	NA	TRBV6-2/TRBV6-3	TRBJ1-4	TGTGCCAGCAGTTACGGCCGGGGGCAAGATAATGAAAAACTGTTTTTT	CASSYGRGQDNEKLFF
TRBD1	NA	TRBV7-9	TRBJ1-2	TGTGCCAGCAGCTACCCCGGACAGGGCGGCTATGGCTACACCTTC	CASSYPGQGGYGYTF
NA	NA	TRBV6-5	TRBJ1-1	TGTGCCAGCAGTTACACGAGGAACACTGAAGCTTTCTTT	CASSYTRNTEAFF
NA	few	TRBV14	TRBJ2-7	TGTGCCAGCAGCCATCAGGGGACCTACGAGCAGTACTTC	CASSHQGTYEQYF
TRBD1	NA	TRBV7-9	TRBJ1-4	TGTGCCGGACAGGGGGACGGGGAAAAACTGTTTTTT	CAGQGDGEKLFF
NA	NA	TRBV30	TRBJ1-6	TGTGCCTGGACTACCAGGGTCGGAGGGAGCTCCTATAATTCACCCCTCCACTTT	CAWTTRVGGSSYNSPLHF
TRBD1	NA	TRBV12-5	TRBJ1-6	TGTGCTAGTGGGGTTGGACAGGGAGATTCACCCCTCCACTTT	CASGVGQGDSPLHF
NA	NA	TRBV25-1	TRBJ2-5	TGTGCCAGCGGTTCTTCAGGGCTGGAAGAGACCCAGTACTTC	CASGSSGLEETQYF
NA	NA	TRBV5-8	TRBJ2-6	TGTGCCAGCAGCTTCCAGGATAGGGCCAACGTCCTGACTTTC	CASSFQDRANVLTF
NA	NA	TRBV18	TRBJ1-5	TGTGCCAGCTCGCGACACCGGGATCAGCCCCAGCATTTT	CASSRHRDQPQHF
NA	NA	TRBV30	TRBJ2-7	TGTGCCTGGAAAGGCACCTACGAGCAGTACTTC	CAWKGTYEQYF
TRBD1	few	TRBV7-9	TRBJ2-7	TGTGCCAGCAGTTCCCCGATTGAGGGGGCGATATACGAGCAGTACTTC	CASSSPIEGAIYEQYF
TRBD1	NA	TRBV28	TRBJ1-2	TGTGCCAGCAGTTTCGACAGGGGATATGGCTACACCTTC	CASSFDRGYGYTF
NA	NA	TRBV10-3	TRBJ2-6	TGTGCCATCAGAGGGACCGACAGCTCTGGGGCCAACGTCCTGACTTTC	CAIRGTDSSGANVLTF
NA	NA	TRBV24-1	TRBJ2-1	TGTGCCACCAGTGAGGCTAGCGGACGTAGGGGGCTTTTGGATGAGCAGTTCTTC	CATSEASGRRGLLDEQFF
NA	few	TRBV7-3	TRBJ1-1	TGTGCCAGCAGCTTAGCAGGGGCGAACACTGAAGCTTTCTTT	CASSLAGANTEAFF
NA	NA	TRBV12-3/TRBV12-4	TRBJ2-7	TGTGCCAGCACGCGGCAGGGGAATTACGAGCAGTACTTC	CASTRQGNYEQYF
NA	NA	TRBV5-6	TRBJ1-2	TGTGCCAGCAGCTTCGTGGGGGATGGCTACACCTTC	CASSFVGDGYTF
NA	NA	TRBV6-5	TRBJ1-1	TGTGCCAGCACCCCAATCCGGGGTGTAACTGAAGCTTTCTTT	CASTPIRGVTEAFF
NA	NA	TRBV29-1	TRBJ1-1	TGCAGCGGGGGCGGGACGTCCACTGAAGCTTTCTTT	CSGGGTSTEAFF
NA	once	TRBV5-4	TRBJ2-2	TGTGCCAGCAGCTTGCTTGGACAAAGCACCGGGGAGCTGTTTTTT	CASSLLGQSTGELFF
NA	NA	TRBV5-1	TRBJ2-7	TGCGCCAGCAGCTTGGCTGTCCCAGCCTACGAGCAGTACTTC	CASSLAVPAYEQYF
NA	NA	TRBV6-2/TRBV6-3	TRBJ1-5	TGTGCCAGCAGTTGGGGGACGGTTAGCAATCAGCCCCAGCATTTT	CASSWGTVSNQPQHF
NA	NA	TRBV28	TRBJ1-5	TGTGCCAGCAGGACCGCAGCTCAGCCCCAGCATTTT	CASRTAAQPQHF
NA	NA	TRBV7-9	TRBJ1-2	TGTGCCAGCAGCCCCTCAGCGGACTATGGCTACACCTTC	CASSPSADYGYTF
NA	NA	TRBV4-3	TRBJ2-1	TGCGCCAGCAGCCAAGAATTAAGGAGGGACAATGAGCAGTTCTTC	CASSQELRRDNEQFF
NA	NA	TRBV19	TRBJ1-1	TGTGCCAGTAGTAGAGGAATGAACACTGAAGCTTTCTTT	CASSRGMNTEAFF
TRBD2	NA	TRBV9	TRBJ2-7	TGTGCCAGCAGCGTGAGCGGGAGTTTCTCCTACGAGCAGTACTTC	CASSVSGSFSYEQYF